This T cell receptor (beta chain) stems from a study of T cell repertoires in cytomegalovirus infection. At the level of the study: Use of recently identified HLA-C-restricted and well-studied HLA-B-restricted CMV epitopes was part of the study. Public TCR beta signatures marked donors with CMV infection and the matching HLA. Study-wide findings and caveats: Within the response measured ex vivo, HLA-C-restricted CMV-specific TCR beta clonotypes were dominant. Summed frequency of public TCR beta families distinguished CMV carriers with the relevant HLA.

Per germline, CDR1 SGHAT and CDR2 FQNNGV. The length of the CDR3 is 13 residues. V gave up 5 bases and J gave up 8 bases; unmatched junction bases: 8. Each CDR3 protein gets one entry after TCRdb re-called the reads with MiXCR. The sample has about 340,000 distinct CDR3 sequences; 25% to 30% are singletons. The table lists this clonotype with a few counts. Its cognate antigen is unknown. This TCR came from a human donor in good health (CMV status not recorded). Some clones in this sample may be carry-over from other donors' samples. The chain joins TRBV11-2 to TRBJ1-2; 7 positions match TRBD1. This sample comprised cultured PBMCs, obtained from culture after CMV antigen stimulation. The CDR3 region is CASSLTGLEGYTF. CDR3 coding DNA: TGTGCCAGCAGCCTGACAGGGCTAGAGGGCTACACCTTC. Filled out from reference TRBV11-2 and TRBJ1-2, the complete variable domain reads EAGVAQSPRYKIIEKRQSVAFWCNPISGHATLYWYQQILGQGPKLLIQFQNNGVVDDSQLPKDRFSAERLKGVDSTLKIQPAKLEDSAVYLCASSLTGLEGYTFGSGTRLTVV.